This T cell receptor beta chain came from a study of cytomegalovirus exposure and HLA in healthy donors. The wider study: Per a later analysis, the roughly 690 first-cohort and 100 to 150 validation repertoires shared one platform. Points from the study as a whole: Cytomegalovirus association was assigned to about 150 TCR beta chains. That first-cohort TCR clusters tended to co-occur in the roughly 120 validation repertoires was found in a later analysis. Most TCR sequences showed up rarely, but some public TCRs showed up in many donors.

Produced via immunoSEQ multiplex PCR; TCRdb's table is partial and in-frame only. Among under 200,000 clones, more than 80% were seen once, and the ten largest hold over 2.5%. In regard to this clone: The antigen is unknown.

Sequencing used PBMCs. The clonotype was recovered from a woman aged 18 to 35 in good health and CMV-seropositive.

The CDR3: CAWSDRGHFMKETQYF. The CDR3 DNA is TGTGCCTGGTCGGACAGGGGGCACTTTATGAAAGAGACCCAGTACTTC. The chain has TRBV30 and TRBJ2-5; 11 bases map to TRBD1. V trimming: 5 bases; J trimming: 3 bases; junction bases outside the gene matches: 11. CDR1 is GTSNPN and CDR2 is SVGIG in the germline V gene (reference sequence). The CDR3 extends over 16 amino acids.